In this sample, the clone carrying this TCR beta chain turned up a few times. Its antigen is currently unknown. This entry belongs to a study of cytomegalovirus exposure and HLA in healthy donors. Findings and limits, study-wide: In a later analysis, HLA-C alleles had the fewest associated TCRs, DRB1 alleles the most. Many donors shared some public TCRs, even though most TCR sequences were rare. Later on, an analysis tied 15,000 to 20,000 TCR beta sequences to HLA alleles at 0.05 false discovery rate.

The PCR ran on 60 Vbeta and 13 Jbeta primers. Here immunoSEQ multiplex PCR was the method, and the copy in TCRdb shows in-frame clones only, minus some. The sample has approximately 120,000 clones, about 73% seen once. Trimming took 4 bases from V and 0 from J, leaving 9 bases between them. This CDR3 has 15 residues. CDR1 and CDR2 from the germline V gene are LNHNV and YYDKDF (reference sequence). Likely unrecorded immune exposures existed in these nominally healthy donors. This chain uses TRBV15 with TRBJ2-2, with a tentative D call TRBD2 (6 bases). Sequencing was carried out using PBMCs. The TCR originated in a woman aged 45-65 years in good health and CMV-seropositive. As DNA, the CDR3 is TGTGCCACCAGCACGGACTATACGAACACCGGGGAGCTGTTTTTT. Protein: CATSTDYTNTGELFF.